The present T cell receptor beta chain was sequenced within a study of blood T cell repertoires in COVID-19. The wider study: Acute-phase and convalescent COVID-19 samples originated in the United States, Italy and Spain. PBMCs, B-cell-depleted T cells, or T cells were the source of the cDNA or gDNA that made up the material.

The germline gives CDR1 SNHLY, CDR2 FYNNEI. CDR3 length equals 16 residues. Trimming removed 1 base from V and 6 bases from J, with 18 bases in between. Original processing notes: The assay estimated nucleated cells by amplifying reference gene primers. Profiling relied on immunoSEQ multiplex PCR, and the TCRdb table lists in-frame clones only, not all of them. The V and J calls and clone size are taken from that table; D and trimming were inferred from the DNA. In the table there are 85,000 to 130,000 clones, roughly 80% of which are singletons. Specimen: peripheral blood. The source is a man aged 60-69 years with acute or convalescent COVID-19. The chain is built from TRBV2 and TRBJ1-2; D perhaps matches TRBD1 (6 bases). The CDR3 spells CASSEDRAPRINGYTF. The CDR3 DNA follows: TGTGCCAGCAGTGAAGACAGGGCCCCGCGAATCAATGGCTACACCTTC. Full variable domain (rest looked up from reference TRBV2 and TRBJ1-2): EPEVTQTPSHQVTQMGQEVILRCVPISNHLYFYWYRQILGQKVEFLVSFYNNEISEKSEIFDDQFSVERPDGSNFTLKIRSTKLEDSAMYFCASSEDRAPRINGYTFGSGTRLTVV.